Included here is one T cell receptor (beta chain) sequence, with context. Antigen: not known. This CDR3 is built from 13 residues. V was shortened by 0 bases and J by 4 bases, with 5 bases between the two germline ends. Germline V gives CDR1 SGHTA, CDR2 FQGNSA. This sample was taken from a study of T cell repertoires in cytomegalovirus infection. Study details: TCR beta signatures that were public indicated CMV infection and matching HLA type. Study-wide results and caveats: CMV-specific TCR beta clonotypes restricted by HLA-C dominated the ex vivo response. Carriage of CMV together with the relevant HLA was identifiable through cumulative public TCR beta family frequency.

TCRdb redid the calling of the reads with MiXCR, one entry per CDR3 protein. This sample yields about 310,000 distinct CDR3 sequences, of which about a sixth are seen a single time; about 12% belongs to the top ten. The chain is built from TRBV7-2 and TRBJ2-3; D is ambiguous. Material for sequencing was PBMCs. The source is a human donor in good health (CMV status not recorded). Some clones in this sample may be carry-over from other donors' samples. In DNA form, the CDR3 reads TGTGCCAGCAGCTTAGCCGACGCAGATACGCAGTATTTT. Its protein is CASSLADADTQYF.